This entry features one TCR beta chain sequence. This record comes from a study of T cell responses to AZD1222 COVID-19 vaccine. The protocol was immunoSEQ multiplex PCR, while the TCRdb copy is restricted to in-frame clones and leaves out a portion. The table has about 150,000 clones, roughly nine tenths seen once; the top ten hold 4.5% to 6.5%. Germline CDR1 reads LNHNV; CDR2 reads YYDKDF (reference sequence). J gave up 7 bases and V 2 bases, and 16 bases lay outside the gene matches. This CDR3 has 17 amino acids. The V gene is TRBV15, the J gene TRBJ2-7; 8 bases agree with TRBD2. This material consisted of peripheral blood, taken on day 0 of AZD1222 vaccination. The clonotype originates from an adult in good health. In nucleotides, the CDR3 is TGTGCCACCAGCAGACCCCACGGGGGGGAGCGGGGCTATGAGCAGTACTTC. This encodes CATSRPHGGERGYEQYF.